Following are 19 T cell receptor beta chains from one sample sequenced in a study of blood T cell repertoires in COVID-19. Only in-frame clones appear in the TCRdb table, and some are missing; sequencing was by immunoSEQ multiplex PCR. The table lists roughly 300,000 clones, over 75% of them singletons. Sequencing was performed on PBMCs or T cells enriched from blood (not recorded which). These TCRs come from a woman aged 30 to 39 who had recovered from COVID-19.

V gene TRBV20-1 combines with J gene TRBJ1-1, with D hard to call. The CDR3 has 11 residues. Between the trimmed V and J ends, which lost 3 bases and 8 bases, there was a span of 10 bases. The germline V gene has CDR1 DFQATT and CDR2 SNEGSKA (reference sequence). CDR3 sequence (DNA): TGCAGTGCTAGCGCGATGGTCGAAGCTTTCTTT. Its translation is CSASAMVEAFF.

The chain recombines TRBV19 with TRBJ1-1; D perhaps matches TRBD1 (6 bases). V was cut by 10 bases and J by 6 bases, with 24 bases left in between. The CDR3 sequence is 15 residues long. CDR1 LNHDA and CDR2 SQIVND come from the germline V gene (reference sequence). CDR3 DNA: TGTGCCACCACTCCCAGCTGGGGGCGCAGGGCTGAAGCTTTCTTT. Amino acid sequence: CATTPSWGRRAEAFF.

The chain recombines TRBV1 with TRBJ1-6; the DNA was not used to check the table's D call, TRBD1. TRBV1 represents a pseudogene. CDR3 length: 13 amino acids. The DNA of the CDR3 is TGCACCAGCAGCCGGACAGAGTATTCACCCCTCCACTTT. It yields the protein CTSSRTEYSPLHF.

The chain couples TRBV18 to TRBJ1-1; TRBD1 matches 8 bases. The J segment lost 6 bases and the V segment lost 1 base, leaving 1 base of the junction unmatched. The CDR3 is made up of 13 amino acids. Germline CDR1 and CDR2: KGHSH and LQKENI. This CDR3 is CASSPQTGAEAFF. DNA for the CDR3: TGTGCCAGCTCACCACAGACAGGGGCTGAAGCTTTCTTT.

The rearrangement joins TRBV4-2 to TRBJ2-3, with unresolved D. Per germline, CDR1 LGHNA and CDR2 YNFKEQ. CDR3 size: 13 residues. V lost 2 bases and J lost 6, with 9 bases in between. This CDR3 is CASSQLLRDTQYF. The DNA for the CDR3 is TGTGCCAGCAGCCAACTCCTGCGGGATACGCAGTATTTT.

This chain links TRBV7-2 with TRBJ2-2; D remains unclear. Germline CDR1 reads SGHTA; CDR2 reads FQGNSA. The CDR3 is 13 residues long. V shed 5 bases and J shed 3 bases, with 7 bases lying between them. CDR3 loop: CASSRVYTGELFF. For the CDR3, the DNA is TGTGCCAGCAGCCGGGTTTACACCGGGGAGCTGTTTTTT.

V gene TRBV27 combines with J gene TRBJ1-2; D gene ambiguous. Germline V gives CDR1 MNHEY, CDR2 SMNVEV (reference sequence). Trimming left V 3 bases short and J 5 bases short, with 13 bases between. The CDR3 totals 14 residues. The CDR3 DNA reads as TGTGCCAGCAGTTTGGACGGGGATGGATATGGCTACACCTTC. Translated, it gives CASSLDGDGYGYTF.

The chain joins TRBV7-2 to TRBJ2-5; maybe TRBD2 (7 bases). V was shortened by 5 bases and J by 5 bases, with 18 bases between the two germline ends. The CDR3 runs to 15 residues. Looked up from germline, CDR1 is SGHTA and CDR2 is FQGNSA. In nucleotides, the CDR3 is TGTGCCAGCAGCCCGAGGGTGGGGAGGGGGGAGACCCAGTACTTC. It encodes CASSPRVGRGETQYF. Looking up the rest from reference TRBV7-2 and TRBJ2-5 gives the full variable domain: GAGVSQSPSNKVTEKGKDVELRCDPISGHTALYWYRQSLGQGLEFLIYFQGNSAPDKSGLPSDRFSAERTGGSVSTLTIQRTQQEDSAVYLCASSPRVGRGETQYFGPGTRLLVL.

The rearrangement joins TRBV11-2 to TRBJ2-5; possibly TRBD2 for D (6 bases). Germline V gene sequence: CDR1 SGHAT, CDR2 FQNNGV. This CDR3 is built from 14 residues. V was shortened by 5 bases and J by 2 bases, with 12 bases between the two germline ends. Written as DNA, the CDR3 is TGTGCCAGCAGCCCCTCGACTAGTCAAGAGACCCAGTACTTC. This translates into CASSPSTSQETQYF.

A note on this clone: A read error is possible here, since a much larger clone lies one base away. Other nucleotide sequences in the sample specify the same CDR3. The genes are TRBV12-3 or TRBV12-4 and TRBJ1-1; no clear D gene. CDR3 length equals 12 residues. Trimming removed 6 bases at V and 1 base at J, with 6 bases between. The CDR3 is CASSPGNTEAFF. DNA for the CDR3: TGTGCCAGCAGCCCGGGGAACACTGAAGCTTTCTTT.

This chain uses TRBV14 with TRBJ1-5; TRBD1 might be the D (5 bases). The CDR3 is made up of 15 amino acids. Looked up from germline, CDR1 is SGHDN and CDR2 is FVKESK. Trimming took 4 bases from V and 8 from J, leaving 18 bases between them. CDR3 region: CASSRNYRRIEPQHF. The CDR3 nucleotides are TGTGCCAGCAGCCGGAATTACAGGCGGATAGAGCCCCAGCATTTT.

V and J are TRBV28 and TRBJ1-4; 7 nucleotides align to TRBD1. CDR1 MDHEN and CDR2 SYDVKM come from the germline V gene. The CDR3 contains 15 residues. The J segment lost 7 bases and the V segment lost 3 bases, leaving 8 bases of the junction unmatched. The CDR3 is CASSFSGTEVEKLFF. Here the CDR3 DNA reads TGTGCCAGCAGTTTCTCCGGGACAGAGGTTGAAAAACTGTTTTTT.

The rearrangement links TRBV7-9 to TRBJ2-1; 13 bases fit TRBD2. Looked up from germline, CDR1 is SEHNR and CDR2 is FQNEAQ (reference sequence). With V trimmed by 1 base and J by 0 bases, 6 bases remained unmatched. This CDR3 has 19 amino acids. CDR3 region: CASSLGGLAGASSYNEQFF. Here the CDR3 DNA reads TGTGCCAGCAGCTTAGGCGGACTAGCGGGGGCTAGCTCCTACAATGAGCAGTTCTTC.

The gene calls are TRBV5-1 and TRBJ1-2, with TRBD1 identical over 7 bases. The trim removed 3 bases at V and 4 bases at J, leaving 6 bases unmatched. The CDR3 covers 14 residues. CDR1 is SGHRS, CDR2 YFSETQ, per germline. DNA for the CDR3: TGCGCCAGCAGCTCCACCGGGACAGTCTATGGCTACACCTTC. Its protein is CASSSTGTVYGYTF.

The V gene is TRBV5-6, the J gene TRBJ1-6; D might be TRBD1 (5 bases). V was cut by 0 bases and J by 10 bases, with 11 bases left in between. Germline V gene sequence: CDR1 SGHDT, CDR2 YYEEEE. The CDR3 has 14 residues. This CDR3 reads CASSLAGGISPLHF. DNA for the CDR3: TGTGCCAGCAGCTTGGCCGGGGGGATCTCACCCCTCCACTTT. Full variable domain (remainder filled in from reference TRBV5-6 and TRBJ1-6): DAGVTQSPTHLIKTRGQQVTLRCSPKSGHDTVSWYQQALGQGPQFIFQYYEEEERQRGNFPDRFSGHQFPNYSSELNVNALLLGDSALYLCASSLAGGISPLHFGNGTRLTVT.

The J gene is TRBJ2-1, the V gene TRBV10-3, with TRBD1 matching over 7 bases. Germline-derived CDR1 and CDR2 are ENHRY and SYGVKD. After removal of 4 bases from V and 4 bases from J, the junction contained 4 bases not matched to a gene. The CDR3 has 14 amino acids. DNA of the CDR3: TGTGCCATCAGTGGAGACAGGGATTACAATGAGCAGTTCTTC. As protein: CAISGDRDYNEQFF.

The V call is TRBV5-1, the J call TRBJ2-7, with 9 bases aligning to TRBD1. The ends lost 3 bases at V and 5 bases at J; junction bases unmatched: 9. This CDR3 contains 15 residues. CDR1 SGHRS and CDR2 YFSETQ come from the germline V gene. This CDR3 is CASSSGQGQFDEQYF. In DNA, the CDR3 is TGCGCCAGCAGCTCCGGACAGGGGCAATTCGACGAGCAGTACTTC. Looking up the rest from reference TRBV5-1 and TRBJ2-7 gives the full variable domain: KAGVTQTPRYLIKTRGQQVTLSCSPISGHRSVSWYQQTPGQGLQFLFEYFSETQRNKGNFPGRFSGRQFSNSRSEMNVSTLELGDSALYLCASSSGQGQFDEQYFGPGTRLTVT.

The chain has TRBV3-1 (or the pseudogene TRBV3-2) and TRBJ1-2; 8 bases are shared with TRBD1. The CDR3 is 14 amino acids. From germline, CDR1 is LGHDT and CDR2 YNNKEL (reference sequence). V trimming: 3 bases; J trimming: 8 bases; junction bases outside the gene matches: 8. The CDR3 reads CASSQPTGAEGYTF. As DNA, the CDR3 is TGTGCCAGCAGCCAGCCGACAGGGGCCGAAGGCTACACCTTC.

The chain recombines TRBV28 with TRBJ1-1; D gene ambiguous. This CDR3 is 15 amino acids long. CDR1 and CDR2 (germline): MDHEN, SYDVKM. V was pared by 7 bases and J by 0 bases, with 15 bases between. CDR3: CASTSSGGMNTEAFF. Written as DNA, the CDR3 is TGTGCCAGCACATCCTCGGGAGGTATGAACACTGAAGCTTTCTTT.